This TCR beta chain was retrieved from a study of shared clonotypes between healthy human individuals. Libraries were prepared by immunoSEQ multiplex PCR; TCRdb keeps only in-frame clonotypes and omits some of them. The table includes some 790,000 clones, around 77% detected once. Findings of the study overall: The four-donor shared clonotypes exceeded non-shared clonotypes in generation probability, with non-shared ones scoring lower.

CDR3 length: 16 residues. Looked up from germline, CDR1 is KGHSH and CDR2 is LQKENI. J was trimmed by 0 bases and V by 4 bases; bases with no gene match: 6. This clone was recorded once. Its antigen is still unknown. The receptor was isolated from a woman in her 30s in good health. Sequencing was performed on memory CD4+ T cells sorted from blood. This sample's subset: CD45RA-negative fraction. The chain joins TRBV18 to TRBJ2-1; 7 bases match TRBD2. CDR3 nucleotides: TGTGCCAGCTCACTCCTAGCGGTGAGCTCCTACAATGAGCAGTTCTTC. Amino acid sequence: CASSLLAVSSYNEQFF.